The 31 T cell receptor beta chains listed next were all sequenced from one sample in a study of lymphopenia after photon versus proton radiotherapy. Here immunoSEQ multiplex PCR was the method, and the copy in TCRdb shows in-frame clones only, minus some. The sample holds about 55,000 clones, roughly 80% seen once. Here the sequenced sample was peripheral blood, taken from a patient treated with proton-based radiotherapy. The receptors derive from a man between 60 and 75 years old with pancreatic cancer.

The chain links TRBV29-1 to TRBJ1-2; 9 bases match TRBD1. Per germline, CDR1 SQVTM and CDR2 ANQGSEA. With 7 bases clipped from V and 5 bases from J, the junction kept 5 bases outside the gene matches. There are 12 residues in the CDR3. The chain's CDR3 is CSDGDRGYGYTF. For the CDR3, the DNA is TGCAGCGACGGTGACAGGGGGTATGGCTACACCTTC.

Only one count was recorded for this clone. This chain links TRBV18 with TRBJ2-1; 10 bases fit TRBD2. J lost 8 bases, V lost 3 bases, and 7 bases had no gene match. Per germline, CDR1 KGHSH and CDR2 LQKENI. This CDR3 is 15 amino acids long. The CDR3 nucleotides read TGTGCCAGCTCACCTCTAGCGGGAGTGGCGGATGAGCAGTTCTTC. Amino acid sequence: CASSPLAGVADEQFF.

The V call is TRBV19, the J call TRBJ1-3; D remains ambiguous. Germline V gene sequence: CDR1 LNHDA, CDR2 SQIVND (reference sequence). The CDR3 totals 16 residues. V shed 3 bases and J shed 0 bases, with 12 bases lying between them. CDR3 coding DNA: TGTGCCAGTAGTATGGGCAGCTCCAGCTCTGGAAACACCATATATTTT. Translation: CASSMGSSSSGNTIYF.

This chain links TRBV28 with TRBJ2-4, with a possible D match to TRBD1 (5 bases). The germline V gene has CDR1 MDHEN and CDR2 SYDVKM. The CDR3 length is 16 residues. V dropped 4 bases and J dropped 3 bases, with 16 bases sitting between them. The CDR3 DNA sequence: TGTGCCAGCAGTTCGGCTCGACAGTTGGGCAAAAACATTCAGTACTTC. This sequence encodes CASSSARQLGKNIQYF.

CDR3 protein: CASSQDVSRQEAFF. CDR3 DNA sequence: TGCGCCAGCAGCCAAGATGTCAGCAGGCAAGAAGCTTTCTTT. This chain connects TRBV4-3 to TRBJ1-1; no clear D gene. Deletions cut 0 bases from V and 8 bases from J, with 13 bases between. The CDR3 extends over 14 amino acids. Per the germline V gene, CDR1 is LGHNA and CDR2 is YSLEER.

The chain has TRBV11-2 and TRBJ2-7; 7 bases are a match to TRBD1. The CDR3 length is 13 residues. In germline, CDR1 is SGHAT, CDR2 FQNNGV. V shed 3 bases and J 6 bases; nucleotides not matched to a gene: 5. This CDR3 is CASSLTGLGEQYF. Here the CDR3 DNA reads TGTGCCAGCAGCTTGACAGGGCTAGGCGAGCAGTACTTC.

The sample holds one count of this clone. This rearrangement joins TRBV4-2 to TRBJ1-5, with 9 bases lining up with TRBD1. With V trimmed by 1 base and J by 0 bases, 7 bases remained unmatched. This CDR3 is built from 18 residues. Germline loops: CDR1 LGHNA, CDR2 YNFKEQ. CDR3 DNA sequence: TGTGCCAGCAGCCAAGCCCGGGACAGGGCCTATAGCAATCAGCCCCAGCATTTT. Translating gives CASSQARDRAYSNQPQHF.

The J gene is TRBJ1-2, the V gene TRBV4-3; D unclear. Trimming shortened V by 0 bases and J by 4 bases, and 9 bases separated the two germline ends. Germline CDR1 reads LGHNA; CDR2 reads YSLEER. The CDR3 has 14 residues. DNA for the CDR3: TGCGCCAGCAGCCAAGAGGACGGAGGCTATGGCTACACCTTC. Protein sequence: CASSQEDGGYGYTF.

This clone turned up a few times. The CDR3 sequence is CASSRMSQPYGYTF. In DNA form, the CDR3 reads TGTGCCAGCAGTAGGATGTCACAGCCATATGGCTACACCTTC. The J gene is TRBJ1-2, the V gene TRBV28; no firm D call. Germline CDR1 MDHEN, CDR2 SYDVKM. The CDR3 consists of 14 residues. Trimming cost V 5 bases and J 5 bases, with 15 bases left between them.

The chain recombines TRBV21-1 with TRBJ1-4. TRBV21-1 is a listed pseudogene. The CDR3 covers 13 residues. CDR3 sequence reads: CASKGRGGEKLFF. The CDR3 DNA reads TGTGCCAGCAAAGGCCGGGGTGGTGAAAAACTGTTTTTT.

CDR3 region: CATRRAGSRQETQYF. The CDR3 coding sequence is TGTGCCACCCGACGGGCGGGATCGCGCCAAGAGACCCAGTACTTC. This chain connects TRBV5-6 to TRBJ2-5; maybe TRBD2 (6 bases). Germline values: CDR1 SGHDT, CDR2 YYEEEE. V lost 9 bases and J 1 base, leaving 19 bases between the germline ends. The CDR3 runs 15 residues.

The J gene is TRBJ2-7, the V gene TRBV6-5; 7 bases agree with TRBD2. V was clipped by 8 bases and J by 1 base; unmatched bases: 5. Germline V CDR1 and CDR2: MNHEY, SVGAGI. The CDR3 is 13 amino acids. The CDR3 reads CASAGRGSYEQYF. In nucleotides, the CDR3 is TGTGCCAGCGCTGGGAGGGGTTCCTACGAGCAGTACTTC.

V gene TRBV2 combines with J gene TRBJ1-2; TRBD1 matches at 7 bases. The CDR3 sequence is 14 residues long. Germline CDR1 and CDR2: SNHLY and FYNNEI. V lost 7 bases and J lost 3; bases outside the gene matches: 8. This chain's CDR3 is CASKITGTDYGYTF. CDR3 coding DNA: TGTGCCAGCAAAATCACCGGGACAGACTATGGCTACACCTTC.

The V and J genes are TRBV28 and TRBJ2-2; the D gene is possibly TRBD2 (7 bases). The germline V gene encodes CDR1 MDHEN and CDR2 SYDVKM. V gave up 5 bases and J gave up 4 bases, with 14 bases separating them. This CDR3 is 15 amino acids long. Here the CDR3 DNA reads TGTGCCAGCAGTACACCGGGGGGCCGCACCGGGGAGCTGTTTTTT. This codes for CASSTPGGRTGELFF.

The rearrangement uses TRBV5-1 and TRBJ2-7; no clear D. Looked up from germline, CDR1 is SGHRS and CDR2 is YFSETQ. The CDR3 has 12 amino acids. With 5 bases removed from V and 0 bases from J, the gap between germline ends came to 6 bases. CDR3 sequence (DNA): TGCGCCAGCAGACCGGACTCCTACGAGCAGTACTTC. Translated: CASRPDSYEQYF.

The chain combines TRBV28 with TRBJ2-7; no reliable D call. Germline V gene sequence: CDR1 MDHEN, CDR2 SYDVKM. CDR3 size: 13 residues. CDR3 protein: CAELRRTGYEQYF. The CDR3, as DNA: TGTGCAGAACTTAGAAGGACCGGCTACGAGCAGTACTTC. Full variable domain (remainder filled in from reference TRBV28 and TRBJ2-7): DVKVTQSSRYLVKRTGEKVFLECVQDMDHENMFWYRQDPGLGLRLIYFSYDVKMKEKGDIPEGYSVSREKKERFSLILESASTNQTSMYLCAELRRTGYEQYFGPGTRLTVT.

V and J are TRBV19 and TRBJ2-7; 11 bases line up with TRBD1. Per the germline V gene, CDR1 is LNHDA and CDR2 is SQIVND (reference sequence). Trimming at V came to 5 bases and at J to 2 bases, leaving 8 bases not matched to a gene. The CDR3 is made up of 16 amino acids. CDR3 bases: TGTGCCAGTAGTCCCCCGCCGGGACAGGGGGCCTACGAGCAGTACTTC. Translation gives CASSPPPGQGAYEQYF.

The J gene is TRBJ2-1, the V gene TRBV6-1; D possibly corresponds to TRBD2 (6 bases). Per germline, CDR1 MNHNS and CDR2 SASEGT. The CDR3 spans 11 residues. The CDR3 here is CALSGYNEQFF. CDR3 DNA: TGTGCTCTTAGCGGATACAATGAGCAGTTCTTC.

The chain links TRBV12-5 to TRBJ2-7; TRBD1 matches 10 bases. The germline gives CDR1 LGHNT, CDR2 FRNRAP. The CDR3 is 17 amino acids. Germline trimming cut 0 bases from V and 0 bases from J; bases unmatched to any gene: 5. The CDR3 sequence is CASGLVNGQGDSYEQYF. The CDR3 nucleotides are TGTGCTAGTGGTTTGGTAAATGGACAGGGGGACTCCTACGAGCAGTACTTC.

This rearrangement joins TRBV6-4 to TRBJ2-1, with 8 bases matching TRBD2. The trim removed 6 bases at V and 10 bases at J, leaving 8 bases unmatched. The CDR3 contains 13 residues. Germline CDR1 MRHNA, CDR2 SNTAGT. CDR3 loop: CASRGAGASEQFF. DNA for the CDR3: TGTGCCAGCAGGGGAGCGGGAGCTAGCGAGCAGTTCTTC.

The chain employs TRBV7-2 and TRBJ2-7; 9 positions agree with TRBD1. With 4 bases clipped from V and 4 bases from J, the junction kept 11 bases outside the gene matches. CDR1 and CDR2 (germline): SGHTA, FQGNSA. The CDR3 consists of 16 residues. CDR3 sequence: CASSSSSTGGTYEQYF. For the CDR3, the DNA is TGTGCCAGCAGCTCATCTTCGACAGGGGGAACATACGAGCAGTACTTC.

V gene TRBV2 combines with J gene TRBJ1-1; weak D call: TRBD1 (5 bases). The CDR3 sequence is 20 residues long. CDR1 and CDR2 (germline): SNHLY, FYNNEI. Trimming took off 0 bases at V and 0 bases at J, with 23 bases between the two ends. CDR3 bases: TGTGCCAGCAGTGAAGCGCTTCCTGGCAGGGTGGGGACCCTGAACACTGAAGCTTTCTTT. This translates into CASSEALPGRVGTLNTEAFF.

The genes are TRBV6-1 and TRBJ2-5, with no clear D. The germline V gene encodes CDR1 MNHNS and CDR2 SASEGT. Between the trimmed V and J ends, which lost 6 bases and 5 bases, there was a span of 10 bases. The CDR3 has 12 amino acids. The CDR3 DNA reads TGTGCCAGCAGCCACGAGAGGGAGACCCAGTACTTC. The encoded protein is CASSHERETQYF.

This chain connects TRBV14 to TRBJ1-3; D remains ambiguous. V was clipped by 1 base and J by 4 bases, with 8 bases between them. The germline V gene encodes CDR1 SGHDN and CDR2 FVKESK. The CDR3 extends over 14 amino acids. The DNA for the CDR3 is TGTGCCAGCAGCCAAGCATCGGTCGGAAACACCATATATTTT. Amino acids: CASSQASVGNTIYF.

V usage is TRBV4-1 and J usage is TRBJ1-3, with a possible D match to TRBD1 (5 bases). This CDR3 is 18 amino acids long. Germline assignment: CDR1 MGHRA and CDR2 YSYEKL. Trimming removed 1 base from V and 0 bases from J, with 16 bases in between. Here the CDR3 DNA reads TGCGCCAGCAGCCAAGGGTCGTTGGGAAGGGGCTCTGGAAACACCATATATTTT. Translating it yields CASSQGSLGRGSGNTIYF.

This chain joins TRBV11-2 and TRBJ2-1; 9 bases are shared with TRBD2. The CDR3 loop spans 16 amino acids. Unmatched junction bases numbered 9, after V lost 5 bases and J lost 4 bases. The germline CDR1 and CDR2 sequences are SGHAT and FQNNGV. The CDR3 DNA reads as TGTGCCAGCAGCCCCCTCACCCTAGCGGGATACAATGAGCAGTTCTTC. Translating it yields CASSPLTLAGYNEQFF.

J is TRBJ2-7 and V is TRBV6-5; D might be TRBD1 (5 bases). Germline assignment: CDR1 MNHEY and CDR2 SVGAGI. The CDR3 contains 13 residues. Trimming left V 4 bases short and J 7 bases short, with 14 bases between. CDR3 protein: CASSFLSDREQYF. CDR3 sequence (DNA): TGTGCCAGCAGTTTCCTCTCAGACAGAGAGCAGTACTTC.

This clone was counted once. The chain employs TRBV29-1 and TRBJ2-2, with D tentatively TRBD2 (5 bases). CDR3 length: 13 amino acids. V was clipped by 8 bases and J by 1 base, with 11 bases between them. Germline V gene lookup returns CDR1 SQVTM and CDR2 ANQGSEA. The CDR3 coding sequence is TGCAGCATCGTCGGGGAGAACACCGGGGAGCTGTTTTTT. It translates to CSIVGENTGELFF.

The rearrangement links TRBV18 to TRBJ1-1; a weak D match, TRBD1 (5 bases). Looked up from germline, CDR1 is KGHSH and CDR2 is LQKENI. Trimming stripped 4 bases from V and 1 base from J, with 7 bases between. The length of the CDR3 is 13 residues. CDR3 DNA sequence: TGTGCCAGCTCACGAGGGGAGAACACTGAAGCTTTCTTT. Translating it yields CASSRGENTEAFF.

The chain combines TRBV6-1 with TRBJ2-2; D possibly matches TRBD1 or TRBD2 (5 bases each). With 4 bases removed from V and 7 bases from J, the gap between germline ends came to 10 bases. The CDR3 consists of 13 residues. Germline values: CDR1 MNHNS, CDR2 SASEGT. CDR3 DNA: TGTGCCAGCAGTGTGTTGGGGGACGGGGAGCTGTTTTTT. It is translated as CASSVLGDGELFF.

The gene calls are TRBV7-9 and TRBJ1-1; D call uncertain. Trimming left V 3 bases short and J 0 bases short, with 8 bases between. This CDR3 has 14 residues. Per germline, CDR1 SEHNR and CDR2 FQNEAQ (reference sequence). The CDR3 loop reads CASSFETLNTEAFF. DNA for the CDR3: TGTGCCAGCAGCTTCGAGACACTGAACACTGAAGCTTTCTTT.